The present entry profiles one TCR beta chain with its context. This sample stems from a study of beta chain features in type 1 diabetes. For the study at large: Healthy donors, compared against patients, showed similar age, gender and cell yields.

The whole isolated RNA underwent reverse transcription, so sequencing captured expressed TCRB transcripts. This table comes from immunoSEQ multiplex PCR, and its TCRdb copy is limited to in-frame clones, with some not included. The data contain more than 300,000 clones, roughly 8% of them singletons. Germline CDR1 SGHRS, CDR2 YFSETQ. CDR3 length: 16 residues. The V gene end was trimmed by 4 bases and the J gene end by 6 bases; junction bases not matched to a gene: 13. Purity above 95% was achieved in all sorted populations. Sample: central memory CD4+ T cells from blood. The clonotype was recovered from a young woman in good health. This chain joins TRBV5-1 and TRBJ1-2, with 9 bases fitting TRBD1. The CDR3 nucleotides read TGCGCCAGCAGCCCGCTGCCGGGACAGGGATCTCATGGCTACACCTTC. Translation: CASSPLPGQGSHGYTF.